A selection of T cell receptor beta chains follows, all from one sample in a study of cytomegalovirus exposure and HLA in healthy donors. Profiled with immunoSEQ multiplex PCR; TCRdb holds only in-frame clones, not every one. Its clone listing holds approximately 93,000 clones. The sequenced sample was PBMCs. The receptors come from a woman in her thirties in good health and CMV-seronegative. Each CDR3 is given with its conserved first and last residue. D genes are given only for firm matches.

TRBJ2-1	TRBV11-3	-	TGTGCCAGCAGCTTAGATATTGGAGACGAGCAGTTCTTC	CASSLDIGDEQFF
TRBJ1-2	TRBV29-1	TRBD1	TGCAGCTTATCCGGGGACAGGGCAAGCAACTATGGCTACACCTTC	CSLSGDRASNYGYTF
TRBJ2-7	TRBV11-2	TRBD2	TGTGCCAGCAGCTTAGACGCGGGAGCCTCCTACGAGCAGTACTTC	CASSLDAGASYEQYF
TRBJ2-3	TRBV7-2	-	TGTGCCAGCAGCTTAACGGGGAGCGATACGCAGTATTTT	CASSLTGSDTQYF
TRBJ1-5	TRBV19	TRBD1	TGTGCCAGTAGTGTACAGGGGCGGAATCAGCCCCAGCATTTT	CASSVQGRNQPQHF
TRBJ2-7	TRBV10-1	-	TGCGCCAGCTGGGGCCCCCCGGGCGAGCAGTACTTC	CASWGPPGEQYF
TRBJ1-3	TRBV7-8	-	TGTGCCAGCAGCTTAGGACAGATCTCTGGAAACACCATATATTTT	CASSLGQISGNTIYF
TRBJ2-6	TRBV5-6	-	TGTGCCAGCAGCACCCGACCCGACTCTGGGGCTAACGTCCTGACTTTC	CASSTRPDSGANVLTF
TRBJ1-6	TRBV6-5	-	TGTGCCAGCACCCAAGACCTAGATTCACCCCTCCACTTT	CASTQDLDSPLHF
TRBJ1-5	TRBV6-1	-	TGTGCCAGCAGTGAAAAGAGAGATCAGCCCCAGCATTTT	CASSEKRDQPQHF
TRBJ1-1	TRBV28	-	TGTGCCAGCACCCCCGGGGTGAACACTGAAGCTTTCTTT	CASTPGVNTEAFF